This passage covers 3 T cell receptor beta chains from one sample sequenced in a study of T cells in women clearing cervical HPV infection. Data came from immunoSEQ multiplex PCR; TCRdb stores just in-frame clones and leaves some out. Its table lists about 20,000 clones. Sequencing input: blood buffy coat. These receptors were obtained from a woman aged 18-69 years with a cervical HPV16 infection that either progressed to CIN3+ or cleared (not recorded which).

Partial CDR3 DNA: TGCAGTGCTAGAGACCCAGCGGGAGTCGGATATGAG. It translates to CSARDPAGVGYE. The whole CDR3 sequence is CSARDPAGVGYEQFF. This chain links TRBV20-1 with TRBJ2-1, with 8 nucleotides matching TRBD2. The read finishes 3 residues shy of the CDR3 end, and the germline J gene is used to complete it. Germline loops: CDR1 DFQATT, CDR2 SNEGSKA (reference sequence). Losses at the gene ends were 0 bases for V and 8 bases for J; bases not matched to a gene: 9. The CDR3 has 15 residues.

To note about this clone: The read finishes 3 residues shy of the CDR3 end, and the germline J gene is used to complete it. The chain is built from TRBV11-3 and TRBJ2-7, with 9 bases identical to TRBD2. With 0 bases clipped from V and 5 bases from J, the junction kept 5 bases outside the gene matches. Per germline, CDR1 SGHNT and CDR2 YENEEA. CDR3 length equals 15 residues. The CDR3 bases that were read are TGTGCCAGCAGCTTAGATAGCGGGAGATCCGACGAG. This translates into CASSLDSGRSDE. The entire CDR3 reads CASSLDSGRSDEQYF.

As regards this clone: The read terminates 3 residues ahead of where the CDR3 ends, so the germline J gene completes it. The chain has TRBV5-1 and TRBJ2-3; D is unresolved. Germline CDR1 reads SGHRS; CDR2 reads YFSETQ. The CDR3 length is 14 residues. This CDR3 is CASSLNSLKEPQYF. Partial CDR3 DNA: TGCGCCAGCAGCTTGAACAGCCTCAAGGAGCCG.